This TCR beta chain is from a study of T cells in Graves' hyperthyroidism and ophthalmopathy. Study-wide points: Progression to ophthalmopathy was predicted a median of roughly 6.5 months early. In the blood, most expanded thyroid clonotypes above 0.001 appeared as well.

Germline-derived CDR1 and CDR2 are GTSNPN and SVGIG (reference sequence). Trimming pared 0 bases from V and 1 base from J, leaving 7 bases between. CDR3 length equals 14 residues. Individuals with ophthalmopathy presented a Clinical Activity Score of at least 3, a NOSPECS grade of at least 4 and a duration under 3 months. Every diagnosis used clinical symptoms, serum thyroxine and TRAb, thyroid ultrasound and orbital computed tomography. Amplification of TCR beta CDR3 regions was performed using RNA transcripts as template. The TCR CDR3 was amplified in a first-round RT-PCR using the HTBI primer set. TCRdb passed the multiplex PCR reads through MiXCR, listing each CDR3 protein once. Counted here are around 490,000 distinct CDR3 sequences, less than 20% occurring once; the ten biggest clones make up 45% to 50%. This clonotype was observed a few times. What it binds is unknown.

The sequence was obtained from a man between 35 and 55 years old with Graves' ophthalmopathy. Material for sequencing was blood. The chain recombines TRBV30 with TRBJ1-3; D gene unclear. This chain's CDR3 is CAWSVPGSGNTIYF. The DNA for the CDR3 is TGTGCCTGGAGTGTACCCGGGTCTGGAAACACCATATATTTT.